This T cell receptor (beta chain) was recovered during a study of CD8 T cells in ankylosing spondylitis listed by TCRdb under 2017. Background on the whole study: The study set out to find disease-linked TCR variants by profiling T cell receptor beta repertoires in ankylosing spondylitis patients and healthy donors. In total, the full study cohort was made up of 85 to 140 healthy donors and approximately 24 ankylosing spondylitis patients. Peripheral blood was sampled, and synovial fluid was also collected from ankylosing spondylitis patients.

Here is what the overall study found, with its caveats: Blood from ankylosing spondylitis patients appeared to be characterized by a TCR beta motif composed of about eight highly homologous amino acid variants. Significant enrichment of the disease-linked clones was reported in matched synovial fluid samples from ankylosing spondylitis patients. The disease-linked clones showed a CD8+ phenotype and occurred at relatively low frequencies in peripheral blood. Some TCR beta motif variants had previously been reported in synovial fluid and blood of reactive arthritis patients, which suggested common disease-initiation mechanisms.

Sequenced using an Illumina HiSeq 2500. Quantitative 5'-RACE with molecular barcodes was used to prepare TCR beta libraries. In the authors' own workflow: To identify disease-linked TCR variants, a new computational method was used, one built on a probabilistic model of VDJ rearrangement. TCRdb took the public reads, trimmed them with fastp at Q25, ran MiXCR for clone calling and kept in-frame beta chains. Every CDR3 protein is listed once, alongside the most common genes and DNA of its rows. The V and J calls reflect TCRdb's pipeline rather than the authors' work. The sample table records some 800,000 distinct CDR3 sequences; about 11% of these occur just once. Of the sample, 0.45% to 0.6% falls within the top ten clones. This clonotype was counted at least ten times. It has no known antigen specificity. Qualities for individual bases were not recorded, and no much larger clone is one base off. Sequencing was done on a sample of blood, either unsorted or a sorted T cell fraction (not recorded which). The TCR comes from a male donor with ankylosing spondylitis.

Read as DNA, the sequence is TGTGCCAGCAGCCAAAGCGACAGGGGAGGGTATCAGCCCCAGCATTTT. Translated, it reads CASSQSDRGGYQPQHF. The chain links TRBV4-2 with TRBJ1-5; 8 bases in the junction line up with TRBD1. The CDR3 contains 16 residues, cysteine and phenylalanine counted. CDR3 DNA is the only sequence kept; it has 48 bases, read in frame from the first base. The germline V gene yields LGHNA for CDR1 and YNFKEQ for CDR2. The germline V end is reduced by 2 bases and the J end by 5 bases; junction bases left unmatched: 8.